These T cell receptor beta chains were read from a single sample in a study of cytomegalovirus exposure and HLA in healthy donors. Here immunoSEQ multiplex PCR was the method, and the copy in TCRdb shows in-frame clones only, minus some. The sample consists of approximately 150,000 clones, around 79% of them appearing once. Specimen: PBMCs. The receptor set was obtained from a woman in her twenties or thirties in good health and CMV-seronegative. CDR3s include the opening cysteine and the closing phenylalanine or tryptophan. D genes are given only for firm matches. The size field is filled for only some rows; it gives once, few, many or a size class.

V,J,D,size,DNA,CDR3
TRBV19,TRBJ1-2,.,few,TGTGCCAGTAGTATAGAACCGGACAGCTATGGCTACACCTTC,CASSIEPDSYGYTF
TRBV5-5,TRBJ1-1,.,once,TGTGCCAGCAGCTTGCGGCAGGGGAAAGCTTTCTTT,CASSLRQGKAFF
TRBV29-1,TRBJ2-7,.,.,TGCAGCGTTTCTACTCTACCCCCCCATCCCTACGAGCAGTACTTC,CSVSTLPPHPYEQYF
TRBV4-3,TRBJ2-2,.,.,TGCGCCAGCAGCTACGAATCTACCTCGAACACCGGGGAGCTGTTTTTT,CASSYESTSNTGELFF
TRBV7-8,TRBJ2-6,.,.,TGTGCCAGCAGCCCCGGACTGCCTGGGGCCAACGTCCTGACTTTC,CASSPGLPGANVLTF
TRBV7-6,TRBJ1-4,TRBD1,.,TGTGCCAGCATCTCTCGACCCAGGGGGAATGAAAAACTGTTTTTT,CASISRPRGNEKLFF
TRBV30,TRBJ1-1,.,.,TGTGCCTGGAGTTTCCAGGGTAATTCTGCGGCTTTCTTT,CAWSFQGNSAAFF
TRBV4-3,TRBJ2-7,TRBD1,once,TGCGCCAGCAGCCAAAGTGGGACAGGGGGCCCCTACGAGCAGTACTTC,CASSQSGTGGPYEQYF
TRBV19,TRBJ1-2,TRBD1,.,TGTGCCAGTAGTGCCAGGGGGGCTTCTAACTATGGCTACACCTTC,CASSARGASNYGYTF
TRBV7-9,TRBJ1-1,.,.,TGTGCCAGCAGCCCAGGGTTGGTTACTGAAGCTTTCTTT,CASSPGLVTEAFF
TRBV11-2,TRBJ2-3,.,once,TGTGCCAGCAGCCATGGGGACTTTCAAAACACAGATACGCAGTATTTT,CASSHGDFQNTDTQYF
TRBV1,TRBJ2-1,.,.,TGCACCAGCAGCCAAGACCCAAGCGGGCGGATCTCGGTCGCCGATGAGCAGTTCTTC,CTSSQDPSGRISVADEQFF
TRBV2,TRBJ1-5,TRBD1,.,TGTGCCAGCAGACCAGGACAGGGCTATAGCAATCAGCCCCAGCATTTT,CASRPGQGYSNQPQHF
TRBV6-6,TRBJ2-2,.,.,TGTGCCAGCAGTTACCAGGGTTTAGGGGAGCTGTTTTTT,CASSYQGLGELFF
TRBV9,TRBJ2-7,.,.,TGTGCCAGCAGCGTACAGGGTTGGGAACAAAACGAGCAGTACTTC,CASSVQGWEQNEQYF
TRBV7-3,TRBJ2-1,.,.,TGTGCCAGCAGCACGCAGGGAGGCGAGCAGTTCTTC,CASSTQGGEQFF
TRBV6-5,TRBJ1-1,TRBD1,.,TGTGCCAGCAGTAATCAACAGGGGGCGACTGAAGCTTTCTTT,CASSNQQGATEAFF
TRBV7-9,TRBJ2-5,.,.,TGTGCCAGCAGCTTAAGCCCAGGGCTAGAGACCCAGTACTTC,CASSLSPGLETQYF
TRBV4-3,TRBJ2-1,.,.,TGCGCCAGCAGCCAAGAAAGGACAGTTTACAATGAGCAGTTCTTC,CASSQERTVYNEQFF
TRBV19,TRBJ1-1,.,.,TGTGCCAGTAGTACCGCCGCAGGGCTGAACACTGAAGCTTTCTTT,CASSTAAGLNTEAFF
TRBV6-5,TRBJ1-2,.,few,TGTGCCAGCAACCCAACAGGGAATCCCTATGGCTACACCTTC,CASNPTGNPYGYTF
TRBV7-6,TRBJ1-1,.,.,TGTGCCAGCAGCACGGGACATTCGAACACTGAAGCTTTCTTT,CASSTGHSNTEAFF
TRBV7-8,TRBJ2-1,TRBD2,.,TGTGCCAGCAGCCCTCGGAGGGGACTAGCGGGGGTCGACAATGAGCAGTTCTTC,CASSPRRGLAGVDNEQFF
TRBV6-6,TRBJ2-7,TRBD1,.,TGTGCCAGCAGGAAGGGACAGGGTCTTGGCGAGCAGTACTTC,CASRKGQGLGEQYF
TRBV19,TRBJ1-5,TRBD1,.,TGTGCCAGTAGTAAGACAGGGAAGAATCAGCCCCAGCATTTT,CASSKTGKNQPQHF
TRBV11-2,TRBJ2-1,.,few,TGTGCCAGCAGTCTAAACAATGAGCAGTTCTTC,CASSLNNEQFF
TRBV6-1,TRBJ2-7,.,.,TGTGCCAGCAGTGCCGACAAATTCTCCTACGAGCAGTACTTC,CASSADKFSYEQYF
TRBV5-8,TRBJ1-5,.,.,TGTGCCAGCAGCACGGGACTCCCTTTGGGCAATCAGCCCCAGCATTTT,CASSTGLPLGNQPQHF
TRBV6-1,TRBJ1-2,.,.,TGTGCCAGCATTCGAACCGGAGATCCCTATGGCTACACCTTC,CASIRTGDPYGYTF
TRBV5-6,TRBJ1-5,.,.,TGTGCCAGCAGCTTGCCCGGTAGCAATCAGCCCCAGCATTTT,CASSLPGSNQPQHF
TRBV30,TRBJ1-2,TRBD1,.,TGTGCCTGGAGTGTACGGACAGGGTACGGGGGCTACACCTTC,CAWSVRTGYGGYTF
TRBV6-6,TRBJ2-3,.,.,TGTGCCAGCACCCAAGGACAGAGCACAGATACGCAGTATTTT,CASTQGQSTDTQYF
TRBV29-1,TRBJ1-1,TRBD1,.,TGCAGCGTTGCCGGGGACAGGGCGAACACTGAAGCTTTCTTT,CSVAGDRANTEAFF
TRBV6-5,TRBJ1-1,TRBD1,few,TGTGCCAGCAGTGAAGGACAGGAGAACACTGAAGCTTTCTTT,CASSEGQENTEAFF
TRBV28,TRBJ1-4,TRBD1,.,TGTGCCAGCAGTTTACTAGGAGGGACAGATGCTATACGGAAAGGACTGTTTTTT,CASSLLGGTDAIRKGLFF
TRBV27,TRBJ2-2,.,.,TGTGCCAGCACGGGACCGGGGGAATCCGGGGAGCTGTTTTTT,CASTGPGESGELFF
TRBV7-2,TRBJ1-4,.,.,TGTGCCAGCAGCGGGTGGACAGATGAAAAACTGTTTTTT,CASSGWTDEKLFF
TRBV2,TRBJ2-3,.,.,TGTGCCAGCAGCCGTCTGTCTAGCACAGATACGCAGTATTTT,CASSRLSSTDTQYF
TRBV5-1,TRBJ2-3,TRBD1,.,TGCGCCAGCAGCTTTGACGCAGGGGGTGTGGGCACAGATACGCAGTATTTT,CASSFDAGGVGTDTQYF
TRBV19,TRBJ1-5,TRBD1,.,TGTGCCAGTAGTAGAGAAAGACAGGGAGGCAATCAGCCCCAGCATTTT,CASSRERQGGNQPQHF
TRBV7-6,TRBJ2-1,TRBD2,.,TGTGCCAGCAGCGACGAGGGGCGGGGGGCTGACAATGAGCAGTTCTTC,CASSDEGRGADNEQFF
TRBV7-8,TRBJ1-1,.,.,TGTGCCAGCAGCTTACAACACGGGCAGGGTGAAGCTTTCTTT,CASSLQHGQGEAFF
TRBV15,TRBJ1-2,TRBD1,.,TGTGCCACCAGCACCGGGACAGCTAATCCTTCCGGCTATGGCTACACCTTC,CATSTGTANPSGYGYTF
TRBV10-1,TRBJ2-7,TRBD2,few,TGCGCCAGCAGTTCACGTAGCGGGGGGGTATACGAGCAGTACTTC,CASSSRSGGVYEQYF